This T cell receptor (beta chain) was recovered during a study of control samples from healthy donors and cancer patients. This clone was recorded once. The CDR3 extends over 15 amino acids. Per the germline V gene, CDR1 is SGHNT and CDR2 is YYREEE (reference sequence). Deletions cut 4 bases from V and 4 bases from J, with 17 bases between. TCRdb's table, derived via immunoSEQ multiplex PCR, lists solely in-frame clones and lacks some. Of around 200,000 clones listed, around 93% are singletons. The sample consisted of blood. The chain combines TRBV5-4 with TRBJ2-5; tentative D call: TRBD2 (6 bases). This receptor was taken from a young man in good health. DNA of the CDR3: TGTGCCAGCAGCCCAGACGGGGGAACAAGAGAGACCCAGTACTTC. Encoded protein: CASSPDGGTRETQYF.